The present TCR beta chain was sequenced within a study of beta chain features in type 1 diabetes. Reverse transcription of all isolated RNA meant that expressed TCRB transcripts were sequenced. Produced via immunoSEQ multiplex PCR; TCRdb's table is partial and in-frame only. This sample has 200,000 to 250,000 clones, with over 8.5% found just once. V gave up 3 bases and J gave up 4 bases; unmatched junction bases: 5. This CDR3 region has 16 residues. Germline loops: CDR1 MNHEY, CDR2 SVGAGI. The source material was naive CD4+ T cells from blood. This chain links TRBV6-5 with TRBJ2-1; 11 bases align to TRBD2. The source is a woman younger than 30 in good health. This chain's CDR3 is CASSYLSSGGYNEQFF. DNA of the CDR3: TGTGCCAGCAGTTATCTCTCTAGCGGGGGGTACAATGAGCAGTTCTTC.